This T cell receptor beta chain was documented in a study of OX40 agonist ivuxolimab in advanced cancers. Whole-study context: Eligibility rules accepted prior anti-PD-1, anti-PD-L1 or anti-CTLA-4 therapy, and 30% to 40% had some.

Measured with immunoSEQ multiplex PCR; TCRdb has only the in-frame clones, and not every one. The sample contains some 33,000 clones, roughly 82% of which appear only once. As regards this clone: Its antigen is still unknown.

Study conclusions and caveats: Averaged across samples, CD8+ T cells carried more expanded clones than CD4+ did.

The sample here was CD4+ or CD8+ T cells sorted from blood, taken in a trial of the OX40 agonist ivuxolimab. This TCR derives from an adult with an advanced solid tumor such as melanoma, head and neck, liver or kidney cancer.

The CDR3, as DNA: TGTGCCAGCAGTTTGGGGGGACGGGAGACCCAGTACTTC. It specifies CASSLGGRETQYF. J is TRBJ2-5 and V is TRBV28; tentatively, D is TRBD2 (6 bases). The CDR3 runs to 13 residues. V was cut by 3 bases and J by 5 bases, with 10 bases left in between. CDR1 and CDR2 from the germline V gene are MDHEN and SYDVKM.